These 11 T cell receptor beta chains share one sample of origin, sequenced in a study of blood T cell repertoires in COVID-19. Only in-frame clones appear in the TCRdb table, and some are missing; sequencing was by immunoSEQ multiplex PCR. The data contain some 220,000 clones, roughly 80% of them singletons. Material: PBMCs or T cells enriched from blood (not recorded which). These receptors were collected from a woman aged 35 to 49 with acute COVID-19.

This clone was recorded once. The gene calls are TRBV4-1 and TRBJ2-7; D gene unclear. The germline V and J ends were trimmed by 1 base and 4 bases, with 11 bases remaining between them. Germline V CDR1 and CDR2: MGHRA, YSYEKL. The CDR3 sequence is 14 residues long. The CDR3 nucleotides are TGCGCCAGCAGCCAAGCACGCGGATGGTACGAGCAGTACTTC. Its protein is CASSQARGWYEQYF.

The V call is TRBV6-2 or TRBV6-3, the J call TRBJ1-1; D perhaps matches TRBD1 (5 bases). CDR3 length: 15 residues. The V end was cut by 2 bases, the J end by 0 bases, with 10 bases between. Germline-derived CDR1 and CDR2 are MNHEY and SVGEGT. CDR3: CASSYPDNLNTEAFF. Written as DNA, the CDR3 is TGTGCCAGCAGTTACCCGGACAACTTGAACACTGAAGCTTTCTTT.

The chain uses TRBV18 and TRBJ2-2, with 14 bases identical to TRBD2. Germline CDR1 and CDR2: KGHSH and LQKENI. This CDR3 region has 16 residues. Unmatched junction bases numbered 4, after V lost 5 bases and J lost 5 bases. The CDR3 DNA follows: TGTGCCAGCTCAACCGGGACTAGCGGGAGTACCGGGGAGCTGTTTTTT. Protein sequence: CASSTGTSGSTGELFF.

This rearrangement joins TRBV24-1 to TRBJ2-1; TRBD1 matches at 9 bases. CDR3 length: 15 residues. J was trimmed by 6 bases and V by 4 bases; bases with no gene match: 6. Germline V gene lookup returns CDR1 KGHDR and CDR2 SFDVKD. The CDR3 DNA follows: TGTGCCACCAGTGAAGAGACAGGGGGGGGCAATGAGCAGTTCTTC. Translation: CATSEETGGGNEQFF.

The chain recombines TRBV6-1 with TRBJ2-6, with D perhaps TRBD1 (7 bases). The germline V and J ends were trimmed by 2 bases and 4 bases, with 15 bases remaining between them. This CDR3 has 17 amino acids. Germline CDR1 is MNHNS and CDR2 is SASEGT. This CDR3 reads CASSERLDRAGANVLTF. The DNA for the CDR3 is TGTGCCAGCAGTGAAAGACTAGACAGGGCCGGGGCCAACGTCCTGACTTTC.

This clone was found a few times. This rearrangement joins TRBV18 to TRBJ2-1; D might be TRBD2 (5 bases). The CDR3 runs to 14 residues. The germline V gene encodes CDR1 KGHSH and CDR2 LQKENI. Trimming pared 2 bases from V and 7 bases from J, leaving 12 bases between. The CDR3: CASSPSLSENEQFF. The CDR3 DNA reads as TGTGCCAGCTCACCAAGTCTTAGCGAGAATGAGCAGTTCTTC. The full variable domain, rest sourced from reference TRBV18 and TRBJ2-1, is NAGVMQNPRHLVRRRGQEARLRCSPMKGHSHVYWYRQLPEEGLKFMVYLQKENIIDESGMPKERFSAEFPKEGPSILRIQQVVRGDSAAYFCASSPSLSENEQFFGPGTRLTVL.

This clone has a single count. J is TRBJ1-5 and V is TRBV9; D is uncertain. This CDR3 region has 17 residues. V lost 1 base and J 6 bases, leaving 20 bases between the germline ends. The germline V gene has CDR1 SGDLS and CDR2 YYNGEE. Written as DNA, the CDR3 is TGTGCCAGCAGCGTATCCCGCCCCTCGGCGGCGTGTCAGCCCCAGCATTTT. Translated: CASSVSRPSAACQPQHF.

CDR3 bases: TGTGCCAGCAGCCCAACTTGGACAGGCACTGAAGCTTTCTTT. Protein sequence: CASSPTWTGTEAFF. The chain combines TRBV4-2 with TRBJ1-1; 7 bases are shared with TRBD1. The trim removed 4 bases at V and 4 bases at J, leaving 6 bases unmatched. CDR1 LGHNA and CDR2 YNFKEQ come from the germline V gene. This CDR3 has 14 residues.

DNA of the CDR3: TGTGCCAGCAGCTTAGAACAGTCTAACTATGGCTACACCTTC. As protein: CASSLEQSNYGYTF. This chain uses TRBV7-9 with TRBJ1-2; D gene uncertain. Trimming left V 1 base short and J 0 bases short, with 6 bases between. CDR1 and CDR2 (germline): SEHNR, FQNEAQ (reference sequence). CDR3 length equals 14 residues. The full variable domain, rest sourced from reference TRBV7-9 and TRBJ1-2, is DTGVSQNPRHKITKRGQNVTFRCDPISEHNRLYWYRQTLGQGPEFLTYFQNEAQLEKSRLLSDRFSAERPKGSFSTLEIQRTEQGDSAMYLCASSLEQSNYGYTFGSGTRLTVV.

This chain joins TRBV5-1 and TRBJ2-3; 10 bases line up with TRBD2. The V gene's germline CDR1 is SGHRS and CDR2 YFSETQ. The length of the CDR3 is 16 residues. V trimming: 4 bases; J trimming: 2 bases; junction bases outside the gene matches: 7. The CDR3 region is CASSLLAGDLTDTQYF. The DNA of the CDR3 is TGCGCCAGCAGCCTGCTAGCGGGAGACCTCACAGATACGCAGTATTTT.

This rearrangement joins TRBV5-4 to TRBJ2-2; D is possibly TRBD2 (6 bases). Germline assignment: CDR1 SGHNT and CDR2 YYREEE (reference sequence). There are 16 residues in the CDR3. The V end was cut by 6 bases, the J end by 4 bases, with 19 bases between. In DNA form, the CDR3 reads TGTGCCAGCACCAACACCAGATTGGGGGGCACCGGGGAGCTGTTTTTT. This codes for CASTNTRLGGTGELFF.